A selection of T cell receptor beta chains follows, all from one sample in a study of CD8+ T cells in alopecia areata. This table comes from immunoSEQ multiplex PCR, and its TCRdb copy is limited to in-frame clones, with some not included. Of under 250,000 clones in the sample, approximately 72% are singletons; the top ten hold around 1.2%. This specimen was CD4+ T cells sorted from blood, taken between weeks 44 and 45, from a patient treated with tofacitinib. The receptors come from a human donor with alopecia areata. The CDR3 runs from the conserved cysteine through the conserved F or W. D genes are given only for firm matches. Expanded clones get a size class; other rows say once, few or many, or leave the size out.

14	-	TRBV2	-	TRBJ2-3	CASYAGASTDTQYF	TGTGCCAGCTACGCGGGGGCTAGCACAGATACGCAGTATTTT
12	-	TRBV29-1	TRBD1	TRBJ2-1	CSGNRGPNEQFF	TGCAGCGGGAACAGGGGGCCCAATGAGCAGTTCTTC
12	-	TRBV5-6	-	TRBJ2-7	CASSYSYGEQYF	TGTGCCAGCAGTTACAGTTATGGCGAGCAGTACTTC
16	few	TRBV7-2	TRBD2	TRBJ2-5	CASSLSRGLAGETQYF	TGTGCCAGCAGCTTATCCCGAGGGTTAGCGGGGGAGACCCAGTACTTC
15	few	TRBV30	TRBD2	TRBJ2-3	CAWSVLAGVTDTQYF	TGTGCCTGGAGCGTACTAGCGGGGGTCACAGATACGCAGTATTTT
12	-	TRBV5-1	TRBD1	TRBJ2-3	CASSQGQSTQYF	TGCGCCAGCAGCCAGGGACAGTCTACGCAGTATTTT
13	-	TRBV14	-	TRBJ1-2	CASSQHKGHGYTF	TGTGCCAGCAGCCAACATAAGGGGCATGGCTACACCTTC
14	few	TRBV29-1	TRBD2	TRBJ2-5	CSVAAGGLLETQYF	TGCAGCGTTGCCGCCGGGGGGTTATTGGAGACCCAGTACTTC
19	-	TRBV2	TRBD1	TRBJ1-4	CASRRRDSAPPVANEKLFF	TGTGCCAGCAGACGCCGGGACAGTGCCCCTCCTGTAGCTAATGAAAAACTGTTTTTT
12	-	TRBV11-3	-	TRBJ2-7	CASRHRLREQYF	TGTGCCAGCAGACACAGGTTGCGGGAGCAGTACTTC
11	-	TRBV6-6	-	TRBJ1-5	CASSTNQPQHF	TGTGCCAGCAGTACCAATCAGCCCCAGCATTTT
15	-	TRBV5-1	-	TRBJ2-5	CASSPKEEAARTQYF	TGCGCCAGCAGTCCCAAGGAGGAGGCGGCTCGGACCCAGTACTTC
12	-	TRBV30	-	TRBJ2-7	CAWGPIKGEQYF	TGTGCCTGGGGACCGATCAAAGGGGAGCAGTACTTC
15	-	TRBV4-3	-	TRBJ1-2	CASSQAVDLNYGYTF	TGCGCCAGCAGCCAAGCTGTGGACTTAAACTATGGCTACACCTTC
15	-	TRBV7-2	-	TRBJ1-6	CASSLAPSAQHPLHF	TGTGCCAGCAGCTTAGCCCCGTCAGCCCAGCATCCCCTCCACTTT
15	once	TRBV4-3	-	TRBJ1-1	CASSQNLQGTTEAFF	TGCGCCAGCAGCCAAAACCTCCAGGGAACCACTGAAGCTTTCTTT
11	few	TRBV20-1	-	TRBJ1-1	CSVWGNTEAFF	TGCAGTGTCTGGGGGAACACTGAAGCTTTCTTT
14	-	TRBV30	-	TRBJ1-6	CAWRVSSYNSPLHF	TGTGCCTGGAGAGTAAGCTCCTATAATTCACCCCTCCACTTT
14	-	TRBV4-3	-	TRBJ2-2	CASSQEGRTGELFF	TGCGCCAGCAGCCAAGAAGGAAGGACCGGGGAGCTGTTTTTT
13	-	TRBV7-2	-	TRBJ1-2	CASSSRGGAGYTF	TGTGCCAGCAGCTCTAGAGGGGGGGCTGGCTACACCTTC
12	-	TRBV29-1	-	TRBJ2-7	CSVRGSSYEQYF	TGCAGCGTTCGGGGGAGCTCCTACGAGCAGTACTTC
18	-	TRBV7-2	TRBD1	TRBJ1-2	CASSPNLSFGTAGYGYTF	TGTGCCAGCAGCCCTAATCTTAGCTTCGGGACAGCCGGCTATGGCTACACCTTC
12	-	TRBV13	-	TRBJ2-7	CASSLGFYEQYF	TGTGCCAGCAGCTTAGGCTTCTACGAGCAGTACTTC
14	-	TRBV30	-	TRBJ1-2	CAWSTTRVNYGYTF	TGTGCCTGGAGTACGACCAGGGTGAACTATGGCTACACCTTC
13	-	TRBV25-1	-	TRBJ2-1	CASSENPVGEQFF	TGTGCCAGCAGTGAGAACCCCGTAGGTGAGCAGTTCTTC
14	few	TRBV6-5	-	TRBJ2-5	CASSPLTFLGTQYF	TGTGCCAGCAGTCCTTTAACCTTTTTAGGGACCCAGTACTTC
13	-	TRBV7-2	TRBD1	TRBJ2-4	CASSSGQGGIQYF	TGTGCCAGCAGCTCCGGACAGGGAGGCATTCAGTACTTC